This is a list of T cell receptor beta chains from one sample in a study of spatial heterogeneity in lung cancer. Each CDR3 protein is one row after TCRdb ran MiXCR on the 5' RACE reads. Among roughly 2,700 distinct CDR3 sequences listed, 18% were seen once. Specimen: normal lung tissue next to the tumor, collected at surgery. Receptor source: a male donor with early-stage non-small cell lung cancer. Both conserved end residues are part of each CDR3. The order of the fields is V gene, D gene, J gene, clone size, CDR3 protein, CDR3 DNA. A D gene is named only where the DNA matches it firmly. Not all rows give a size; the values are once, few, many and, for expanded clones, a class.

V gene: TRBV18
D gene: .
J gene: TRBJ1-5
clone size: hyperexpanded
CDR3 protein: CASSPVGYSNQPQHF
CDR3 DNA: TGTGCCAGCTCACCGGTAGGATATAGCAATCAGCCCCAGCATTTT

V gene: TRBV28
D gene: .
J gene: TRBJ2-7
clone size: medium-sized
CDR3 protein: CASSLPRHVTYEQYF
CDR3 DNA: TGTGCCAGCAGTTTACCCAGACACGTCACCTACGAGCAGTACTTC

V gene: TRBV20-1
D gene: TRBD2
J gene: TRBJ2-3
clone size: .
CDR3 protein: CSARDFLAGEIDTQYF
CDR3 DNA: TGCAGTGCTAGAGATTTTCTGGCGGGGGAGATAGATACGCAGTATTTT

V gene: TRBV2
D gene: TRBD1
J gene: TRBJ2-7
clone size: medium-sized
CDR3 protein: CASSESLDRGIHEQYF
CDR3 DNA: TGTGCCAGCAGTGAATCGTTGGACAGGGGCATCCACGAGCAGTACTTC

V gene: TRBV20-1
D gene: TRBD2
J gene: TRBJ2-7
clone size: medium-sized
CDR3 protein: CSAVGLAGTYEQYF
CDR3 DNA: TGCAGTGCCGTAGGACTAGCGGGAACCTACGAGCAGTACTTC

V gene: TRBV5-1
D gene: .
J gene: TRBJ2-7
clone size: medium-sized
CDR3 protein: CASSLYFVSYEQYF
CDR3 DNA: TGCGCCAGCAGCTTGTATTTCGTCTCCTACGAGCAGTACTTC

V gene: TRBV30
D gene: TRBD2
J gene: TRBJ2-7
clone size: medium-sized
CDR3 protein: CAWNDGRGYEQYF
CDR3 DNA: TGTGCCTGGAACGACGGGAGGGGTTACGAGCAGTACTTC

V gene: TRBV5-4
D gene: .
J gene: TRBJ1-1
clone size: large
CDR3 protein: CASSLANWWGNTEAFF
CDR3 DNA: TGTGCCAGCAGCTTGGCCAATTGGTGGGGGAACACTGAAGCTTTCTTT

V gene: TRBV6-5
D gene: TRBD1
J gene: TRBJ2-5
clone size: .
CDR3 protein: CASSPRQGRETQYF
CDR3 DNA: TGTGCCAGCAGTCCACGACAGGGTCGAGAGACCCAGTACTTC

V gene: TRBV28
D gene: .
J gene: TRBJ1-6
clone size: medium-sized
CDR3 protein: CASSIWDIRTLHF
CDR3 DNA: TGTGCCAGCAGTATTTGGGACATTCGGACCCTCCACTTT